These 18 T cell receptor beta chains originate from one sample sequenced in a study of blood T cell repertoires in COVID-19. Some clones are missing from TCRdb's copy, which holds only in-frame ones; the method was immunoSEQ multiplex PCR. This table has approximately 170,000 clones, about 88% appearing once. Sequencing used peripheral blood. These TCRs come from a man in his fifties or sixties who had recovered from COVID-19.

The chain employs TRBV28 and TRBJ1-4; D gene uncertain. The CDR3 has 14 amino acids. The ends were cut back, 6 bases at V and 8 bases at J, with 16 bases in the middle. Germline CDR1 and CDR2: MDHEN and SYDVKM. The CDR3 is CASSLPPGSEKLFF. The DNA of the CDR3 is TGTGCCAGCAGCCTGCCCCCGGGTAGCGAAAAACTGTTTTTT.

V is TRBV19 and J is TRBJ1-1; possibly TRBD1 for D (5 bases). Germline values: CDR1 LNHDA, CDR2 SQIVND (reference sequence). Trimming took off 6 bases at V and 0 bases at J, with 8 bases between the two ends. CDR3 length equals 13 residues. The CDR3 loop reads CASRDILNTEAFF. The CDR3 DNA reads as TGTGCCAGTAGGGACATCCTGAACACTGAAGCTTTCTTT.

The chain joins TRBV25-1 to TRBJ2-5, with 8 nucleotides matching TRBD2. CDR1 is MGHDK and CDR2 is SYGVNS in the germline V gene. The CDR3 is made up of 17 amino acids. V was clipped by 0 bases and J by 5 bases; unmatched bases: 11. Here the CDR3 reads CASSEYLIAGSTETQYF. The CDR3 bases are TGTGCCAGCAGTGAATATCTGATAGCGGGATCTACGGAGACCCAGTACTTC.

V is TRBV7-3 and J is TRBJ2-2; TRBD1 aligns across 9 bases. This CDR3 is 16 amino acids long. Looked up from germline, CDR1 is SGHTA and CDR2 is FQGTGA. The junction had 6 bases not matched to a gene; V was cut back by 5 bases and J by 2 bases. CDR3 residues: CASSAGTGINTGELFF. CDR3 in DNA: TGTGCCAGCAGCGCCGGGACAGGGATTAACACCGGGGAGCTGTTTTTT.

The DNA of the CDR3 is TGTGCCAGCAGTTTCTCCTGGGGGGACGGAACCTACGAGCAGTACTTC. Amino acid sequence: CASSFSWGDGTYEQYF. The chain couples TRBV28 to TRBJ2-7; D may be TRBD2 (6 bases). V was clipped by 3 bases and J by 2 bases, with 17 bases between them. CDR1 is MDHEN and CDR2 is SYDVKM in the germline V gene. CDR3 length: 16 residues.

The chain has TRBV5-1 and TRBJ2-5, with D perhaps TRBD2 (7 bases). Germline lookup yields CDR1 SGHRS and CDR2 YFSETQ. V lost 0 bases, J lost 2 bases, and 11 bases lay in between. The CDR3 runs 15 residues. In DNA form, the CDR3 reads TGCGCCAGCAGCTTGGGAGCGGGACAACAAGAGACCCAGTACTTC. Amino acid sequence: CASSLGAGQQETQYF.

The chain is built from TRBV6-5 and TRBJ1-1; 11 bases agree with TRBD1. Germline V gives CDR1 MNHEY, CDR2 SVGAGI. With V trimmed by 2 bases and J by 10 bases, 12 bases remained unmatched. The CDR3 loop spans 16 amino acids. The CDR3 is CASSYILAGTGGLAFF. DNA of the CDR3: TGTGCCAGCAGTTACATCTTGGCCGGGACAGGGGGGTTAGCTTTCTTT.

Notes on this clone: One junction end does not reproduce the germline sequence, and a read error may be involved. The chain carries TRBV27 and TRBJ2-7; 9 bases map to TRBD1. CDR3 length equals 12 residues. Germline V lookup: CDR1 MNHEY, CDR2 SMNVEV (reference sequence). CDR3 sequence reads: CASSPLPGQGSF. For the CDR3, the DNA is TGTGCCAGCAGTCCCTTACCGGGACAGGGAAGCTTC.

The genes are TRBV28 and TRBJ1-1, with 12 bases lining up with TRBD1. The length of the CDR3 is 14 residues. V lost 3 bases, J lost 8 bases, and 4 bases stayed unmatched. The V gene's germline CDR1 is MDHEN and CDR2 SYDVKM. CDR3 loop: CASSLWDRGLEAFF. The CDR3 nucleotides are TGTGCCAGCAGTTTGTGGGACAGGGGGCTAGAAGCTTTCTTT.

This chain uses TRBV6-5 with TRBJ1-5; no clear D gene. V lost 0 bases, J lost 4 bases, and 10 bases lay in between. The germline CDR1 and CDR2 sequences are MNHEY and SVGAGI. This CDR3 is built from 15 residues. This chain's CDR3 is CASSYSGGTNQPQHF. CDR3 DNA sequence: TGTGCCAGCAGTTACTCAGGAGGCACTAATCAGCCCCAGCATTTT.

The chain couples TRBV5-1 to TRBJ2-2, with 15 nucleotides matching TRBD2. Germline V gene sequence: CDR1 SGHRS, CDR2 YFSETQ. The CDR3 runs 17 residues. The V segment lost 4 bases and the J segment 6 bases; nucleotides outside the gene matches: 7. CDR3 DNA: TGCGCCAGCAGCCCTGGACTAGCGGGGGGGCCTGCCGGGGAGCTGTTTTTT. Residues: CASSPGLAGGPAGELFF.

J is TRBJ1-2 and V is TRBV7-6; D is uncertain. From germline, CDR1 is SGHVS and CDR2 FNYEAQ. CDR3 length: 16 amino acids. The ends were cut back, 1 base at V and 0 bases at J, with 12 bases in the middle. The CDR3 bases are TGTGCCAGCAGCTTAGGTCTAGGATATCCTAACTATGGCTACACCTTC. Amino acids: CASSLGLGYPNYGYTF.

In regard to this clone: Other DNA sequences in this sample translate to the same CDR3. The chain carries TRBV2 and TRBJ1-1, with a weak D call TRBD1 (5 bases). Germline lookup yields CDR1 SNHLY and CDR2 FYNNEI. The V end lost 6 bases, the J end lost 5 bases, and 13 bases lay between the germline ends. This CDR3 has 13 residues. CDR3 in DNA: TGTGCCAGCAGATTGGGGGGAGAGACTGAAGCTTTCTTT. Translated: CASRLGGETEAFF.

This clone was observed a single time. The chain has TRBV6-5 and TRBJ2-7; the match to TRBD1 covers 9 bases. CDR1 MNHEY and CDR2 SVGAGI come from the germline V gene. This CDR3 has 13 residues. V lost 10 bases to trimming and J lost 9 bases; unmatched junction nucleotides: 13. The CDR3 DNA is TGTGCCACGTTAGCCGGGGACAGGGCGTCGCAGTACTTC. Its translation: CATLAGDRASQYF.

This clone was recorded only once. The V and J genes are TRBV2 and TRBJ2-5, with TRBD1 identical over 7 bases. The CDR3 is 13 residues long. V lost 6 bases, J lost 5 bases, and 6 bases stayed unmatched. Germline V CDR1 and CDR2: SNHLY, FYNNEI. CDR3 bases: TGTGCCAGCAGCCGAGGGGGCGGTGAGACCCAGTACTTC. This encodes CASSRGGGETQYF.

This sequence joins TRBV27 and TRBJ2-3; TRBD2 is a possible D gene (6 bases). V lost 2 bases, J lost 2 bases, and 14 bases lay in between. Germline loops: CDR1 MNHEY, CDR2 SMNVEV (reference sequence). The CDR3 totals 16 residues. The CDR3 region is CASSLKSGVSTDTQYF. The DNA for the CDR3 is TGTGCCAGCAGTTTAAAATCGGGGGTTTCCACAGATACGCAGTATTTT.

The chain links TRBV6-5 to TRBJ2-3, with TRBD2 matching over 9 bases. The CDR3 length is 14 residues. V trimming: 2 bases; J trimming: 3 bases; junction bases outside the gene matches: 0. The germline V gene encodes CDR1 MNHEY and CDR2 SVGAGI. CDR3 in DNA: TGTGCCAGCAGTTACGGACTAGCGACAGATACGCAGTATTTT. Translating gives CASSYGLATDTQYF.

The chain joins TRBV3-1 (or the pseudogene TRBV3-2) to TRBJ2-1; D remains ambiguous. Looked up from germline, CDR1 is LGHDT and CDR2 is YNNKEL (reference sequence). Trimming removed 1 base at V and 9 bases at J, with 10 bases between. There are 13 residues in the CDR3. CDR3 in DNA: TGTGCCAGCAGCCAAGGGGCAGGTTCTGAGCAGTTCTTC. Amino acid sequence: CASSQGAGSEQFF.